The 3 T cell receptor beta chains below were found in one sample sequenced in a study of T cells of healthy individuals. One entry per CDR3 protein results from TCRdb running MiXCR on the 5' RACE reads. In the table there are 50,000 to 55,000 distinct CDR3 sequences, over 12% of which are singletons. All receptors come from a human donor in good health.

This clonotype showed up many times. CDR3 residues: CASSYGTTNLNTEAFF. For the CDR3, the DNA is TGTGCCAGCAGTTACGGGACAACGAATTTGAACACTGAAGCTTTCTTT. The rearrangement links TRBV6-5 to TRBJ1-1, with D possibly matching TRBD1 (6 bases). This CDR3 has 16 residues. Trimming shortened V by 2 bases and J by 0 bases, and 13 bases separated the two germline ends. Per germline, CDR1 MNHEY and CDR2 SVGAGI.

The chain joins TRBV29-1 to TRBJ2-7, with a weak D call TRBD1 (6 bases). Germline values: CDR1 SQVTM, CDR2 ANQGSEA. CDR3 size: 13 residues. The germline V and J ends were trimmed by 7 bases and 2 bases, with 15 bases remaining between them. The CDR3 protein is CSATGHPTYEQYF. The DNA for the CDR3 is TGCAGCGCTACAGGGCATCCAACCTACGAGCAGTACTTC.

This sequence joins TRBV10-3 and TRBJ1-2; D remains unclear. Germline CDR1 and CDR2: ENHRY and SYGVKD. The CDR3 is 13 residues long. V lost 8 bases, J lost 0 bases, and 10 bases lay in between. CDR3 loop: CAIFEGTNYGYTF. CDR3 DNA sequence: TGTGCCATCTTCGAGGGCACTAACTATGGCTACACCTTC.